The T cell receptor (beta chain) described here comes from a study of cytomegalovirus exposure and HLA in healthy donors. This CDR3 region has 12 residues. CDR1 and CDR2 (germline): ENHRY, SYGVKD. With 6 bases clipped from V and 11 bases from J, the junction kept 8 bases outside the gene matches. Use of 60 Vbeta and 13 Jbeta primers characterized the PCR. Only in-frame clones appear in the TCRdb table, and some are missing; sequencing was by immunoSEQ multiplex PCR. The sample holds some 120,000 clones, about 78% seen once. The chain has TRBV10-3 and TRBJ1-1; TRBD1 agrees at 8 bases. The sequence was obtained from a man aged 45 to 65 in good health and CMV-seronegative. Specimen: PBMCs. The CDR3 sequence is CAISLDRVFAFF. For the CDR3, the DNA is TGTGCCATCAGCCTGGACAGGGTATTTGCTTTCTTT.